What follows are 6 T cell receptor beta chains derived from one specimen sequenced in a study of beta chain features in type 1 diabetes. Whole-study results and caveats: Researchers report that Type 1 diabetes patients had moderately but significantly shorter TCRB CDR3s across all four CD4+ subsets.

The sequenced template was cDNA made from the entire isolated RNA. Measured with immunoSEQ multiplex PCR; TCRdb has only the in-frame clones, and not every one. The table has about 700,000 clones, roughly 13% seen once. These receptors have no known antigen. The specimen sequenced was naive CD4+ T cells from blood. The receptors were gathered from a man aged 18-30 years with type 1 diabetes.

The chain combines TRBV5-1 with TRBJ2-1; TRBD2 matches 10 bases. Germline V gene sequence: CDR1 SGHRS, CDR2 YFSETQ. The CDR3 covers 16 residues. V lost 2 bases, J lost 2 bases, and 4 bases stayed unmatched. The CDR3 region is CASSFIAGGTYNEQFF. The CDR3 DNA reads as TGCGCCAGCAGCTTCATAGCGGGGGGCACCTACAATGAGCAGTTCTTC.

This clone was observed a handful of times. The CDR3 DNA reads as TGCAGTGCTAGAGATTCGGGAGAAGCTTTCTTT. It yields the protein CSARDSGEAFF. The V and J genes are TRBV20-1 and TRBJ1-1, with D unclear. There are 11 residues in the CDR3. V was trimmed by 0 bases and J by 8 bases, leaving 7 bases between them. Germline CDR1 DFQATT, CDR2 SNEGSKA (reference sequence).

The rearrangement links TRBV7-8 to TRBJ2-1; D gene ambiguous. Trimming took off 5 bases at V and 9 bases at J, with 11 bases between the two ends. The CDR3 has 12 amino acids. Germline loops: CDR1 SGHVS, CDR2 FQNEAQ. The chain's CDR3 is CASSLRSIEQFF. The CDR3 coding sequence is TGTGCCAGCAGCCTCCGCAGCATTGAGCAGTTCTTC. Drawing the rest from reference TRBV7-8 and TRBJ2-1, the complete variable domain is GAGVSQSPRYKVAKRGQDVALRCDPISGHVSLFWYQQALGQGPEFLTYFQNEAQLDKSGLPSDRFFAERPEGSVSTLKIQRTQQEDSAVYLCASSLRSIEQFFGPGTRLTVL.

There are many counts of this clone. Here the CDR3 reads CASSSTNEQFF. CDR3 nucleotides: TGTGCCAGCAGCAGTACCAATGAGCAGTTCTTC. The chain carries TRBV21-1 and TRBJ2-1. TRBV21-1 is labeled a pseudogene. CDR3 length: 11 amino acids.

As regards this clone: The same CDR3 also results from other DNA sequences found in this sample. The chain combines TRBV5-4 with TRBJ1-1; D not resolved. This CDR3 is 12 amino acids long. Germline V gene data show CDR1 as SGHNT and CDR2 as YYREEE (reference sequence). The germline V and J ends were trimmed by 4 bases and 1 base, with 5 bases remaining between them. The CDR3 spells CASSPRNTEAFF. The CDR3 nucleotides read TGTGCCAGCAGCCCCAGGAACACTGAAGCTTTCTTT. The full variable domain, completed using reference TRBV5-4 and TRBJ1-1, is ETGVTQSPTHLIKTRGQQVTLRCSSQSGHNTVSWYQQALGQGPQFIFQYYREEENGRGNFPPRFSGLQFPNYSSELNVNALELDDSALYLCASSPRNTEAFFGQGTRLTVV.

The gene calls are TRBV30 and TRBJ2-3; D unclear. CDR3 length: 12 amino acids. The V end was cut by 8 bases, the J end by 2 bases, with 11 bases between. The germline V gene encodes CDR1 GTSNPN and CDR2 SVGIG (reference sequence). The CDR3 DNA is TGTGCCCACCTCCTAGTCACAGATACGCAGTATTTT. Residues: CAHLLVTDTQYF.